This T cell receptor beta chain was obtained from a study of cytomegalovirus exposure and HLA in healthy donors. About the research overall: Ancestry clustering placed roughly 86% of more than 350 genotyped donors in the Caucasian-associated cluster.

Points on this clone: What it recognizes is unknown.

This PCR relied on a set of 60 Vbeta primers and 13 Jbeta primers. The table came from immunoSEQ multiplex PCR; TCRdb's copy has only in-frame clones and leaves some out. Of 150,000 to 200,000 clones in the sample, around 80% are singletons; the top ten hold roughly 7.8%. The CDR3 extends over 13 amino acids. The J segment lost 6 bases and the V segment lost 6 bases, leaving 6 bases of the junction unmatched. Germline V gene data show CDR1 as SGHTA and CDR2 as FQGNSA. Points from the study as a whole: Donor immune exposure was known only as CMV serostatus. For most TCR sequences rarity was the rule, although some public TCRs occurred in many donors.

This receptor was obtained from a middle-aged woman in good health and CMV-seropositive. The sequenced sample was PBMCs. The genes are TRBV7-2 and TRBJ1-2; the match to TRBD1 covers 8 bases. The CDR3 sequence: CASSPQGGHGYTF. In DNA, the CDR3 is TGTGCCAGCAGTCCACAGGGGGGACATGGCTACACCTTC.